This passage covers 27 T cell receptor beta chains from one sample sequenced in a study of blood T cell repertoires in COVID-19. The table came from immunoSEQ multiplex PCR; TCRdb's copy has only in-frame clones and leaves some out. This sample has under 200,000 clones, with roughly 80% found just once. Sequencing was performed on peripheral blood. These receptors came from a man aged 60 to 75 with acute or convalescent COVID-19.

The CDR3 DNA sequence: TGTGCCAGCAGTTTAGCGTCACCCTCCTACGAGCAGTACTTC. As protein: CASSLASPSYEQYF. V is TRBV28 and J is TRBJ2-7; D is undetermined. CDR1 and CDR2 from the germline V gene are MDHEN and SYDVKM. CDR3 length equals 14 residues. V lost 2 bases and J 0 bases, leaving 8 bases between the germline ends.

CDR3 nucleotide sequence: TGTGCCAGCAGCCAAAGTATGACCCGGGGGACCCAGTACTTC. It is translated as CASSQSMTRGTQYF. The chain carries TRBV3-1 (or the pseudogene TRBV3-2) and TRBJ2-5; TRBD2 is a possible D gene (5 bases). Trimming left V 2 bases short and J 7 bases short, with 14 bases between. The CDR3 covers 14 residues. CDR1 is LGHDT, CDR2 YNNKEL, per germline (reference sequence).

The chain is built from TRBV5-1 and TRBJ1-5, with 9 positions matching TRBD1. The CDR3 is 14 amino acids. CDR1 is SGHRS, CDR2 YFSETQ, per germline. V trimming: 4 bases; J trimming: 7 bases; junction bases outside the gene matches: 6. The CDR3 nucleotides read TGCGCCAGCAGCCAGGGACAGGGCGAACAGCCCCAGCATTTT. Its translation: CASSQGQGEQPQHF.

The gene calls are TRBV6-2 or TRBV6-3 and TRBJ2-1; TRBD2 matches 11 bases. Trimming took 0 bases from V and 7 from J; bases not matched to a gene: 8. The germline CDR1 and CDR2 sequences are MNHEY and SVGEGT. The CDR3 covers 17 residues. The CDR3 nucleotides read TGTGCCAGCAGTTACTCGAGGGTAGCGGGGGGGCAAAATGAGCAGTTCTTC. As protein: CASSYSRVAGGQNEQFF.

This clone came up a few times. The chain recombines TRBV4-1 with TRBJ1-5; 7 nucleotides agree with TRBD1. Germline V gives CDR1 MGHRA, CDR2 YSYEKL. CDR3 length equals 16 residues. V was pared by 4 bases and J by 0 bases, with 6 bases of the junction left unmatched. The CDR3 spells CASSPSQGNSNQPQHF. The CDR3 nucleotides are TGCGCCAGCAGCCCGTCACAGGGGAATAGCAATCAGCCCCAGCATTTT.

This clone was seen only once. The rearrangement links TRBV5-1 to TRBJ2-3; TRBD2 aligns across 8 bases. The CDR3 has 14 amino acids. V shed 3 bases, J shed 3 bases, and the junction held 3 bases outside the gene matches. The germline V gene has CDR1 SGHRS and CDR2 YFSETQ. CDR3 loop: CASSSGGWTDTQYF. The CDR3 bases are TGCGCCAGCAGCTCGGGGGGGTGGACAGATACGCAGTATTTT.

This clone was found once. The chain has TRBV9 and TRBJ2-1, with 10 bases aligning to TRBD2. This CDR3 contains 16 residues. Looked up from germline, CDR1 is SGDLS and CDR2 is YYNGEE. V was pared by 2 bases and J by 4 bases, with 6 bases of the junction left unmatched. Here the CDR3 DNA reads TGTGCCAGCAGCGTCACCGGGACTAGCGTATACAATGAGCAGTTCTTC. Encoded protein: CASSVTGTSVYNEQFF.

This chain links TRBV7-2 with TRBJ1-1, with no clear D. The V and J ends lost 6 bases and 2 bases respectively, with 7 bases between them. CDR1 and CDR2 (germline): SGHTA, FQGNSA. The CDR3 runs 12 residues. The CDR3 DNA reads TGTGCCAGCAGAAATATTAACACTGAAGCTTTCTTT. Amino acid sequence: CASRNINTEAFF.

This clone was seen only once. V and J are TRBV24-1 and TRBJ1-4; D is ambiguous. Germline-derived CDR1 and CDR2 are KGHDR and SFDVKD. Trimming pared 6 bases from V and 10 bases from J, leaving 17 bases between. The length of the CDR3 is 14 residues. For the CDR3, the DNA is TGTGCCACCAGTCCGGGGATGGGAGCTGGAAAACTGTTTTTT. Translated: CATSPGMGAGKLFF.

The CDR3 DNA reads as TGTGCCAGCAGCGTCCGGGATTGGGGCACTGAAGCTTTCTTT. It codes for CASSVRDWGTEAFF. This chain uses TRBV9 with TRBJ1-1; D uncertain. Germline V gives CDR1 SGDLS, CDR2 YYNGEE. The CDR3 length is 14 residues. V shed 2 bases and J shed 4 bases, with 12 bases lying between them.

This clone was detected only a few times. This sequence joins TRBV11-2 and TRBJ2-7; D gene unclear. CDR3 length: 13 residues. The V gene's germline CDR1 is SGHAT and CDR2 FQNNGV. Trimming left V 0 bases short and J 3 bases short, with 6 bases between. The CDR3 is CASSLEARYEQYF. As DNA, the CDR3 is TGTGCCAGCAGCTTAGAGGCCCGCTACGAGCAGTACTTC.

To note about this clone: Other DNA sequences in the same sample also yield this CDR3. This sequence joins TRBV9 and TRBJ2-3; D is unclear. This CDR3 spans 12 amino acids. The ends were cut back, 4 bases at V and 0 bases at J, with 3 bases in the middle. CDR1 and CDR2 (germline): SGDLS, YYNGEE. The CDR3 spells CASSPSTDTQYF. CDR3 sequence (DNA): TGTGCCAGCAGCCCAAGCACAGATACGCAGTATTTT. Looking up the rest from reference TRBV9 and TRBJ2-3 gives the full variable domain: DSGVTQTPKHLITATGQRVTLRCSPRSGDLSVYWYQQSLDQGLQFLIQYYNGEERAKGNILERFSAQQFPDLHSELNLSSLELGDSALYFCASSPSTDTQYFGPGTRLTVL.

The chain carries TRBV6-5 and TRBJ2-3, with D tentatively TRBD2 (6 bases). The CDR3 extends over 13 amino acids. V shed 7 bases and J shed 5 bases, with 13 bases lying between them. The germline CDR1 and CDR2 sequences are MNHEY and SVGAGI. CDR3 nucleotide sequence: TGTGCCAGCATTAAACCCGGGGGAGATACGCAGTATTTT. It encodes CASIKPGGDTQYF.

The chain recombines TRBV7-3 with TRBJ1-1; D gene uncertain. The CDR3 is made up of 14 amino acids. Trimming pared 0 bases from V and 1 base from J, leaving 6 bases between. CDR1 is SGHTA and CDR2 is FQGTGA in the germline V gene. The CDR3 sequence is CASSLTGENTEAFF. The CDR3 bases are TGTGCCAGCAGCTTAACCGGAGAGAACACTGAAGCTTTCTTT.

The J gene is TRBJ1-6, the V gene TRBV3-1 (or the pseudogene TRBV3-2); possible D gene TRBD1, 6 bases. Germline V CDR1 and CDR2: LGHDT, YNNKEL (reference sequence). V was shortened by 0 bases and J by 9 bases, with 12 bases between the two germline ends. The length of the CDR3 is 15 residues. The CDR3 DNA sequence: TGTGCCAGCAGCCAAGATCAGGGGCGTATTTCACCCCTCCACTTT. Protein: CASSQDQGRISPLHF.

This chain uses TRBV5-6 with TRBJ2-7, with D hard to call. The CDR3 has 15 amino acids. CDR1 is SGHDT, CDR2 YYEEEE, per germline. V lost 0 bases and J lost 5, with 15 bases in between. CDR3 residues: CASSLGVHSGHEQYF. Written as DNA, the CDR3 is TGTGCCAGCAGCTTGGGGGTTCACTCAGGCCACGAGCAGTACTTC. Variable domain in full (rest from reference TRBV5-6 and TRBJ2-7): DAGVTQSPTHLIKTRGQQVTLRCSPKSGHDTVSWYQQALGQGPQFIFQYYEEEERQRGNFPDRFSGHQFPNYSSELNVNALLLGDSALYLCASSLGVHSGHEQYFGPGTRLTVT.

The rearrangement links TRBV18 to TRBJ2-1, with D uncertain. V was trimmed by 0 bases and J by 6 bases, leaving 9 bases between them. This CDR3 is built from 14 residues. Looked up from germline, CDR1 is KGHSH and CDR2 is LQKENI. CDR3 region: CASSPPAFRNEQFF. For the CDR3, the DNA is TGTGCCAGCTCACCACCCGCGTTTCGCAATGAGCAGTTCTTC.

The CDR3 DNA reads TGTGCCAGCAGCCCGGTCGACAGAACGGGCGGTAATTCACCCCTCCACTTT. Protein product: CASSPVDRTGGNSPLHF. The rearrangement uses TRBV7-2 and TRBJ1-6, with a tentative D call TRBD1 (5 bases). Trimming took 5 bases from V and 6 from J, leaving 20 bases between them. The germline V gene has CDR1 SGHTA and CDR2 FQGNSA. The CDR3 contains 17 residues.

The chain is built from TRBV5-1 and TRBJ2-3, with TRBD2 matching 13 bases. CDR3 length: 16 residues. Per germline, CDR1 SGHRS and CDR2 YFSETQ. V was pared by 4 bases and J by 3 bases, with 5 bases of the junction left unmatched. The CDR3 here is CASSGTSGGATDTQYF. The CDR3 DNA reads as TGCGCCAGCAGCGGTACTAGCGGGGGGGCGACAGATACGCAGTATTTT.

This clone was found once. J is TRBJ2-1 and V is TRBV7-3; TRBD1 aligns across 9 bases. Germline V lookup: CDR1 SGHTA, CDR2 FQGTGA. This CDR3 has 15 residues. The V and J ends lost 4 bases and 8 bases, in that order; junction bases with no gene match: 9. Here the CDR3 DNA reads TGTGCCAGCAGCTCTCCGGACAGGGGTCTCGATGAGCAGTTCTTC. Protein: CASSSPDRGLDEQFF.

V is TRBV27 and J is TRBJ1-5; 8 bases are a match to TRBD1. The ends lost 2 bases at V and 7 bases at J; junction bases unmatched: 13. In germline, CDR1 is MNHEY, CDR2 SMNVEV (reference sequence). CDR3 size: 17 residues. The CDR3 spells CASSLNPNPGQGQPQHF. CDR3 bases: TGTGCCAGCAGTTTAAATCCAAATCCCGGACAGGGACAGCCCCAGCATTTT.

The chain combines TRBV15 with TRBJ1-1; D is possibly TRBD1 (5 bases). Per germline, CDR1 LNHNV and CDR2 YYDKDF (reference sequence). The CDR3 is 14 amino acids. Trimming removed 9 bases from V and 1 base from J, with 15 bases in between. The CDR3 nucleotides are TGTGCCACTACGCTCTGGGGGGGGAACACTGAAGCTTTCTTT. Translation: CATTLWGGNTEAFF.

The CDR3: CASSFGGIDYGYTF. CDR3 nucleotides: TGTGCCAGCAGCTTTGGAGGGATTGACTATGGCTACACCTTC. The V call is TRBV5-4, the J call TRBJ1-2; D uncertain. The germline V gene encodes CDR1 SGHNT and CDR2 YYREEE (reference sequence). V gave up 2 bases and J gave up 3 bases, with 11 bases separating them. This CDR3 region has 14 residues.

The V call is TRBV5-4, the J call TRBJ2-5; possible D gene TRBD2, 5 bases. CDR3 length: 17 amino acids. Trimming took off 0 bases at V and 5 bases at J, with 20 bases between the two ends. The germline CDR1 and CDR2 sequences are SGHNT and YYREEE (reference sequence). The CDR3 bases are TGTGCCAGCAGCTTGGATGCCTTTAAGACCCGAGGGGAGACCCAGTACTTC. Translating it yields CASSLDAFKTRGETQYF. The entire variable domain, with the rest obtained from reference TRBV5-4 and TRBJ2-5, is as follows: ETGVTQSPTHLIKTRGQQVTLRCSSQSGHNTVSWYQQALGQGPQFIFQYYREEENGRGNFPPRFSGLQFPNYSSELNVNALELDDSALYLCASSLDAFKTRGETQYFGPGTRLLVL.

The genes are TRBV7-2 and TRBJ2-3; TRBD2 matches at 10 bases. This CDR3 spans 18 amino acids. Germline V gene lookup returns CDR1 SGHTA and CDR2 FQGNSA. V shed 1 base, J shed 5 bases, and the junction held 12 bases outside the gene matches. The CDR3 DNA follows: TGTGCCAGCAGCTTAGTAGGTGCGCTAGCGGGGGCCGGAGATACGCAGTATTTT. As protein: CASSLVGALAGAGDTQYF.

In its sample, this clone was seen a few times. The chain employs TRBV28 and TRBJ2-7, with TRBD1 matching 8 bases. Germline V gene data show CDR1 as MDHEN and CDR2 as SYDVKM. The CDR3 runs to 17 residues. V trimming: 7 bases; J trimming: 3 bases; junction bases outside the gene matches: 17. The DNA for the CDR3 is TGTGCCAGCACTAGTACCGTATCGGGACAGGTGAACTACGAGCAGTACTTC. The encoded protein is CASTSTVSGQVNYEQYF. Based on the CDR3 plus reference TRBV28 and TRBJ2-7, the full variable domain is DVKVTQSSRYLVKRTGEKVFLECVQDMDHENMFWYRQDPGLGLRLIYFSYDVKMKEKGDIPEGYSVSREKKERFSLILESASTNQTSMYLCASTSTVSGQVNYEQYFGPGTRLTVT.

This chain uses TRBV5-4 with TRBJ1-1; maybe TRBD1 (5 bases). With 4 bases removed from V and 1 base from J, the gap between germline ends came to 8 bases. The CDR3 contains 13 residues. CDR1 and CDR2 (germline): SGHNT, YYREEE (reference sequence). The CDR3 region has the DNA TGTGCCAGCAGCGTACAGGAGAACACTGAAGCTTTCTTT. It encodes CASSVQENTEAFF.